Below, 18 T cell receptor beta chains from the same sample are listed, as sequenced in a study of long-term antiretroviral therapy in people with HIV. The run of the v3.0 immunoSEQ assay was at survey level. The table came from immunoSEQ multiplex PCR; TCRdb's copy has only in-frame clones and leaves some out. This sample has about 22,000 clones, with 86% found just once. The specimen comprised unsorted PBMCs, sampled 1.8 years before starting antiretroviral therapy. These receptors all come from a woman younger than 45 with HIV.

This chain links TRBV18 with TRBJ1-5, with a tentative D call TRBD1 (6 bases). CDR3 length: 13 amino acids. Germline V gene lookup returns CDR1 KGHSH and CDR2 LQKENI. The V gene lost 4 bases and the J gene lost 4 bases, with 8 bases spanning the gap. The CDR3 region is CASSQGGNQPQHF. The CDR3 DNA reads as TGTGCCAGCTCACAGGGGGGGAATCAGCCCCAGCATTTT.

J is TRBJ2-5 and V is TRBV7-9; 7 positions match TRBD1. The CDR3 runs 13 residues. J was trimmed by 5 bases and V by 2 bases; bases with no gene match: 2. Germline CDR1 SEHNR, CDR2 FQNEAQ (reference sequence). CDR3 in DNA: TGTGCCAGCAGCTTAACAGGGGCGGAGACCCAGTACTTC. Protein product: CASSLTGAETQYF.

V is TRBV19 and J is TRBJ1-2; TRBD1 is a possible D gene (6 bases). The CDR3 loop spans 13 amino acids. Deletions cut 7 bases from V and 6 bases from J, with 15 bases between. Germline CDR1 LNHDA, CDR2 SQIVND (reference sequence). This CDR3 is CASTRQDSNGYTF. CDR3 DNA sequence: TGTGCCAGTACACGACAGGACTCGAATGGCTACACCTTC. Supplemented by reference TRBV19 and TRBJ1-2, the full variable domain reads DGGITQSPKYLFRKEGQNVTLSCEQNLNHDAMYWYRQDPGQGLRLIYYSQIVNDFQKGDIAEGYSVSREKKESFPLTVTSAQKNPTAFYLCASTRQDSNGYTFGSGTRLTVV.

This chain joins TRBV7-8 and TRBJ2-1; 12 bases are a match to TRBD2. Looked up from germline, CDR1 is SGHVS and CDR2 is FQNEAQ. V dropped 5 bases and J dropped 5; count of bases not matched to a gene: 4. The CDR3 contains 15 residues. This CDR3 is CASSRGLAGHNEQFF. The CDR3 DNA is TGTGCCAGCAGCCGAGGACTAGCGGGGCACAATGAGCAGTTCTTC.

The V and J genes are TRBV11-2 and TRBJ1-6; TRBD1 is a possible D gene (5 bases). The CDR3 runs 16 residues. The V and J ends lost 2 bases and 8 bases respectively, with 16 bases between them. From germline, CDR1 is SGHAT and CDR2 FQNNGV. This CDR3 is CASSLLDRQGDSPLHF. CDR3 sequence (DNA): TGTGCCAGCAGCTTACTGGACCGTCAGGGAGATTCACCCCTCCACTTT.

The rearrangement joins TRBV19 to TRBJ1-2; weak D call: TRBD1 (5 bases). The CDR3 has 16 amino acids. Germline V gives CDR1 LNHDA, CDR2 SQIVND (reference sequence). V was shortened by 7 bases and J by 2 bases, with 20 bases between the two germline ends. The DNA for the CDR3 is TGTGCCAGTACCAAAAAGGGGATGGGGGAAAACTATGGCTACACCTTC. This gives the protein CASTKKGMGENYGYTF.

CDR3 region: CASTTRLGDSYNEQFF. In DNA form, the CDR3 reads TGTGCCAGCACCACCCGATTGGGGGACTCCTACAATGAGCAGTTCTTC. The chain has TRBV5-4 and TRBJ2-1; D is possibly TRBD1 or TRBD2 (5 bases each). The germline gives CDR1 SGHNT, CDR2 YYREEE (reference sequence). The CDR3 contains 16 residues. V gave up 6 bases and J gave up 0 bases, with 16 bases separating them. Variable domain in full (rest from reference TRBV5-4 and TRBJ2-1): ETGVTQSPTHLIKTRGQQVTLRCSSQSGHNTVSWYQQALGQGPQFIFQYYREEENGRGNFPPRFSGLQFPNYSSELNVNALELDDSALYLCASTTRLGDSYNEQFFGPGTRLTVL.

CDR3 nucleotides: TGTGCCAGCAGTCAGACATATGGCAATCAGCCCCAGCATTTT. This codes for CASSQTYGNQPQHF. This rearrangement joins TRBV6-6 to TRBJ1-5; D unclear. Germline CDR1 MNHNY, CDR2 SVGAGI (reference sequence). The V end was cut by 5 bases, the J end by 2 bases, with 10 bases between. The CDR3 extends over 14 amino acids.

The chain recombines TRBV6-5 with TRBJ1-5, with TRBD1 matching over 10 bases. J gave up 4 bases and V 6 bases, and 3 bases lay outside the gene matches. There are 14 residues in the CDR3. Germline CDR1 and CDR2: MNHEY and SVGAGI. The CDR3 loop reads CASSRQGANQPQHF. The DNA for the CDR3 is TGTGCCAGCAGCCGACAGGGGGCGAATCAGCCCCAGCATTTT.

The chain links TRBV28 to TRBJ1-2; 9 nucleotides agree with TRBD1. CDR3 length: 14 amino acids. J lost 5 bases, V lost 6 bases, and 7 bases had no gene match. Germline V lookup: CDR1 MDHEN, CDR2 SYDVKM. In DNA, the CDR3 is TGTGCCAGCAGCGGACAGGGGTTTTTATATGGCTACACCTTC. Translated, it gives CASSGQGFLYGYTF.

This chain uses TRBV14 with TRBJ2-5; tentatively, D is TRBD1 (5 bases). The ends were cut back, 2 bases at V and 0 bases at J, with 13 bases in the middle. The CDR3 has 16 residues. CDR1 is SGHDN and CDR2 is FVKESK in the germline V gene. DNA for the CDR3: TGTGCCAGCAGCCAAAGAAGAGGCAGGGACCAAGAGACCCAGTACTTC. This translates into CASSQRRGRDQETQYF.

The chain has TRBV28 and TRBJ1-2, with D perhaps TRBD1 (6 bases). Trimming cost V 6 bases and J 1 base, with 9 bases left between them. The CDR3 runs to 13 residues. Germline V gives CDR1 MDHEN, CDR2 SYDVKM. The CDR3 is CASRLDSNYGYTF. The CDR3 DNA is TGTGCCAGCAGACTGGACAGTAACTATGGCTACACCTTC.

The chain has TRBV19 and TRBJ1-6, with 9 bases that match TRBD1. This CDR3 has 13 amino acids. Germline-derived CDR1 and CDR2 are LNHDA and SQIVND (reference sequence). V was pared by 7 bases and J by 10 bases, with 5 bases of the junction left unmatched. The CDR3 coding sequence is TGTGCCAGTAAGGGACAGGGAGAGTCACCCCTCCACTTT. Translated, it gives CASKGQGESPLHF.

The chain couples TRBV7-9 to TRBJ1-3; the D gene is possibly TRBD1 (6 bases). CDR1 is SEHNR and CDR2 is FQNEAQ in the germline V gene (reference sequence). CDR3 length: 17 amino acids. Trimming removed 6 bases at V and 0 bases at J, with 18 bases between. CDR3 in DNA: TGTGCCAGCAGAAGCCCAGGGGCAGAGAGCTCTGGAAACACCATATATTTT. Its translation: CASRSPGAESSGNTIYF.

This clone was found once. The chain combines TRBV6-1 with TRBJ1-3; weak D call: TRBD1 (5 bases). This CDR3 spans 14 amino acids. V gave up 8 bases and J gave up 1 base, with 12 bases separating them. From germline, CDR1 is MNHNS and CDR2 SASEGT. CDR3 residues: CASGQSGSGNTIYF. DNA of the CDR3: TGTGCCAGCGGACAATCGGGGTCTGGAAACACCATATATTTT.

The chain recombines TRBV7-3 with TRBJ2-1; D assignment may be TRBD1 or TRBD2 (5 bases each). Germline V gives CDR1 SGHTA, CDR2 FQGTGA. This CDR3 spans 14 amino acids. The ends were cut back, 3 bases at V and 6 bases at J, with 12 bases in the middle. The CDR3 bases are TGTGCCAGCAGCTTCACCGGGGCGTCCAATGAGCAGTTCTTC. Its protein is CASSFTGASNEQFF.

The chain uses TRBV9 and TRBJ1-3, with TRBD1 matching 9 bases. The V gene's germline CDR1 is SGDLS and CDR2 YYNGEE. The CDR3 extends over 14 amino acids. Unmatched junction bases numbered 4, after V lost 3 bases and J lost 6 bases. This chain's CDR3 is CASSGGTGPNTIYF. The CDR3 coding sequence is TGTGCCAGCAGCGGGGGGACAGGGCCAAACACCATATATTTT.

The J gene is TRBJ2-1, the V gene TRBV15; TRBD2 matches at 8 bases. The ends lost 3 bases at V and 7 bases at J; junction bases unmatched: 11. The length of the CDR3 is 16 residues. Germline assignment: CDR1 LNHNV and CDR2 YYDKDF (reference sequence). The CDR3 nucleotides read TGTGCCACCAGCAGGCTCGGGGGGGCCATTCTAAATGAGCAGTTCTTC. It translates to CATSRLGGAILNEQFF. The whole variable domain, filled in from reference TRBV15 and TRBJ2-1, reads DAMVIQNPRYQVTQFGKPVTLSCSQTLNHNVMYWYQQKSSQAPKLLFHYYDKDFNNEADTPDNFQSRRPNTSFCFLDIRSPGLGDTAMYLCATSRLGGAILNEQFFGPGTRLTVL.